Listed below are T cell receptor beta chains from one sample, sequenced in a study of CDR3 diversity in severe acne. TCRdb itself ran the PCR reads through MiXCR, one entry per CDR3 protein. The sample contains approximately 97,000 distinct CDR3 sequences, 51% of which appear only once. The sequencing sample was made of blood. All receptors derive from a male donor with acne. Each CDR3 is given with its conserved first and last residue. D genes are given only for firm matches. Size is stated for part of the rows, as once, few or many counts, or as a class when the clone is expanded.

>TRBJ1-2|TRBV2|14|.|.
TGCGCCAGCGGCGAGGGGGGGGGCTATGGCTACTACACCTTC
CASGEGGGYGYYTF
>TRBJ2-2|TRBV10-3|11|.|.
TGTGCCATCAGTGACTCCCGGGAGCTGTTTTTT
CAISDSRELFF
>TRBJ1-2|TRBV25-1|13|many|.
TGTGCCAGCAGTGATGGCACTAACTATGGCTACACCTTC
CASSDGTNYGYTF
>TRBJ2-1|TRBV11-1|16|.|TRBD2
TGTGCCAGCAGCCCAACGCTAAGCGGGGTTTTGGACGAGCAGTTCTTC
CASSPTLSGVLDEQFF
>TRBJ2-5|TRBV7-9|14|.|.
TGTGCCAGCAGCCGGACTGAGAACCAAGAGACCCAGTACTTC
CASSRTENQETQYF
>TRBJ2-1|TRBV29-1|14|.|TRBD2
TGCAGCGTTGGAGCGGGAGAAGGATACAATGAGCAGTTCTTC
CSVGAGEGYNEQFF
>TRBJ1-5|TRBV19|17|many|.
TGTGCCAGTACCCGCCTTACGGCCTCCTATAGCAATCAGCCCCAGCATTTT
CASTRLTASYSNQPQHF
>TRBJ1-3|TRBV7-9|14|many|.
TGTGCCAGCAGCTCCATGGGACGGCTGGACACCATATATTTT
CASSSMGRLDTIYF
>TRBJ2-2|TRBV11-3|16|.|.
TGTGCCAGCAGCTTAGGCGGAAGGGGGAGGACCGGGGAGCTGTTTTTT
CASSLGGRGRTGELFF
>TRBJ1-4|TRBV7-8|15|once|TRBD1
TGTGCCAGCAGTAACACCAGGGGGCGCTGGGAAAAACTGTTTTTT
CASSNTRGRWEKLFF
>TRBJ1-2|TRBV29-1|13|many|.
TGCAGCGTTGATGAGGGTACCCCCTATGGCTACACCTTC
CSVDEGTPYGYTF
>TRBJ2-2|TRBV12-3/TRBV12-4|15|.|TRBD1
TGTGCCAGCATTTACCCGACAGGGGGGGGCCGGGAGCTGTTTTTT
CASIYPTGGGRELFF
>TRBJ2-7|TRBV7-9|13|.|.
TGTGCCAGCCGGGACCGGAGCTCCTACGAGCAGTACTTC
CASRDRSSYEQYF
>TRBJ1-6|TRBV7-2|16|.|.
TGTGCCAGCAGTTTAACATTTGGGGGTAGAGGTTCACCCCTCCACTTT
CASSLTFGGRGSPLHF
>TRBJ1-4|TRBV25-1|15|many|.
TGTGCCAGCAGGGCCCCCGACTCAACTAATGAAAAACTGTTTTTT
CASRAPDSTNEKLFF
>TRBJ1-2|TRBV20-1|12|few|.
TGCAGTGCTAGATCAAGGGGATATGGCTACACCTTC
CSARSRGYGYTF
>TRBJ2-7|TRBV4-1|15|many|.
TGCGCCAGCAGCCAAGAAGAGGGGACTTTGTACGAGCAGTACTTC
CASSQEEGTLYEQYF
>TRBJ1-3|TRBV25-1|12|.|.
TGTGCCAGCCATGACAGGCGAAACACCATATATTTT
CASHDRRNTIYF
>TRBJ2-7|TRBV7-9|16|.|TRBD2
TGTGCCAGTACCCTGACTAGCGGGGGCCCTCCCTACGAGCAGTACTTC
CASTLTSGGPPYEQYF
>TRBJ1-4|TRBV2|15|many|TRBD1
TGTGCCAGCAGTGAAGCAGGAGGGGGCTTTGAAAAACTGTTTTTT
CASSEAGGGFEKLFF
>TRBJ2-3|TRBV10-1|15|.|.
.
CICSATLDSTDTQYF
>TRBJ2-3|TRBV7-9|14|many|TRBD1
TGTGCCAGCAGCTCGGGACAGGGTACAGATACGCAGTATTTT
CASSSGQGTDTQYF
>TRBJ2-3|TRBV24-1|13|many|.
TGTGCCACCAGTGACCGAGATACAGATACGCAGTATTTT
CATSDRDTDTQYF
>TRBJ2-2|TRBV25-1|17|.|.
TGTGCCAGCAGTGATGCCCAGGACACACTCAACACCGGGGAGCTGTTTTTT
CASSDAQDTLNTGELFF
>TRBJ1-2|TRBV19|13|.|TRBD1
TGTGCCAGTAGCGCGGACAGGGCGGATGGCTACACCTTC
CASSADRADGYTF